This entry lists 31 T cell receptor beta chains sequenced from one sample in a study of radiation and T cells in renal cell carcinoma. Sample time point: blood 2 weeks post-SBRT. Treatment indicated: 15 Gy SBRT to primary tumor, nephrectomy 4 weeks later. Measured with immunoSEQ multiplex PCR; TCRdb has only the in-frame clones, and not every one. The table includes just over 150,000 clones, 87% detected once. Specimen: blood, collected from a patient whose treatment included radiotherapy and nephrectomy. Receptor source: a woman aged 45-59 years with renal cell carcinoma.

This clone was recorded once. In the same sample, other DNA sequences code for this CDR3. V gene TRBV2 combines with J gene TRBJ1-2; D unresolved. Trimming stripped 1 base from V and 5 bases from J, with 5 bases between. The CDR3 runs 12 residues. Germline values: CDR1 SNHLY, CDR2 FYNNEI. CDR3 protein: CASSEEGYGYTF. The CDR3 coding sequence is TGTGCCAGCAGTGAAGAGGGTTATGGCTACACCTTC.

The chain has TRBV7-8 and TRBJ2-7; 8 positions agree with TRBD1. Germline V gene sequence: CDR1 SGHVS, CDR2 FQNEAQ. The CDR3 sequence is 14 residues long. After removal of 7 bases from V and 2 bases from J, the junction contained 7 bases not matched to a gene. CDR3 residues: CASTYYRGAYEQYF. The CDR3 region has the DNA TGTGCCAGCACCTATTACAGGGGGGCCTACGAGCAGTACTTC.

The J gene is TRBJ1-2, the V gene TRBV6-4; D is ambiguous. V was cut by 2 bases and J by 9 bases, with 13 bases left in between. The CDR3 is 13 residues long. Germline-derived CDR1 and CDR2 are MRHNA and SNTAGT. The CDR3 protein is CASSDGVGGRYTF. The DNA for the CDR3 is TGTGCCAGCAGTGACGGGGTTGGTGGCCGCTACACCTTC.

The chain recombines TRBV11-1 with TRBJ1-2; no reliable D call. The CDR3 loop spans 15 amino acids. The V gene's germline CDR1 is SGHAT and CDR2 FQDESV (reference sequence). V dropped 4 bases and J dropped 3 bases, with 15 bases sitting between them. The CDR3 nucleotides are TGTGCCAGCAGCTCTCCCTGGGCCGCGGACTATGGCTACACCTTC. Amino acid sequence: CASSSPWAADYGYTF.

The CDR3 here is CASSDGGTGDTQYF. CDR3 bases: TGTGCCAGTAGTGACGGGGGGACGGGAGATACGCAGTATTTT. The chain combines TRBV19 with TRBJ2-3; 7 bases match TRBD2. This CDR3 is 14 amino acids long. Germline CDR1 reads LNHDA; CDR2 reads SQIVND (reference sequence). The V and J ends lost 5 bases and 5 bases, in that order; junction bases with no gene match: 7.

The chain combines TRBV7-9 with TRBJ1-2; 11 bases match TRBD1. The CDR3 covers 19 residues. V lost 2 bases to trimming and J lost 8 bases; unmatched junction nucleotides: 19. Germline CDR1 reads SEHNR; CDR2 reads FQNEAQ (reference sequence). CDR3: CASSLSTGQGASWVRGYTF. The DNA for the CDR3 is TGTGCCAGCAGCTTATCAACTGGACAGGGGGCTTCTTGGGTTAGGGGCTACACCTTC.

The rearrangement uses TRBV7-9 and TRBJ1-5; maybe TRBD1 (6 bases). This CDR3 is built from 16 residues. Trimming took off 4 bases at V and 0 bases at J, with 13 bases between the two ends. Germline assignment: CDR1 SEHNR and CDR2 FQNEAQ (reference sequence). The CDR3 is CASSSGGGGSNQPQHF. For the CDR3, the DNA is TGTGCCAGCAGCTCTGGAGGGGGTGGTAGCAATCAGCCCCAGCATTTT.

V gene TRBV6-5 combines with J gene TRBJ1-4; D not certain. In germline, CDR1 is MNHEY, CDR2 SVGAGI. Trimming took off 2 bases at V and 7 bases at J, with 14 bases between the two ends. CDR3 length equals 15 residues. The CDR3 nucleotides read TGTGCCAGCAGTTACGGCGGGAGAGGGAGTGAAAAACTGTTTTTT. Its translation: CASSYGGRGSEKLFF.

The rearrangement links TRBV19 to TRBJ1-1; perhaps TRBD1 as D (6 bases). This CDR3 has 21 residues. V lost 2 bases and J lost 1, with 29 bases in between. Germline V CDR1 and CDR2: LNHDA, SQIVND (reference sequence). The CDR3, as DNA: TGTGCCAGTAGTATATTTAAGCGTTCAGGGGAACTAGAACTCAGGAACACTGAAGCTTTCTTT. Its protein is CASSIFKRSGELELRNTEAFF.

This chain links TRBV19 with TRBJ2-3, with D perhaps TRBD2 (7 bases). V lost 6 bases to trimming and J lost 2 bases, with 18 bases between them. The germline V gene has CDR1 LNHDA and CDR2 SQIVND (reference sequence). The CDR3 spans 16 residues. The CDR3 reads CASSLIRGAYTDTQYF. The CDR3 DNA follows: TGTGCCAGTAGCCTCATTCGGGGGGCATACACAGATACGCAGTATTTT.

This chain links TRBV5-6 with TRBJ2-1; 11 bases align to TRBD2. Germline assignment: CDR1 SGHDT and CDR2 YYEEEE. V dropped 3 bases and J dropped 8; count of bases not matched to a gene: 13. The CDR3 covers 17 residues. CDR3 DNA sequence: TGTGCCAGCAGCTACTCCTTAGGACTAGCGGGCTTCGATGAGCAGTTCTTC. The encoded protein is CASSYSLGLAGFDEQFF.

DNA for the CDR3: TGTGCCAGCAGCTCAGGGACGGAGGGAGCTTTCTTT. As protein: CASSSGTEGAFF. This chain connects TRBV5-4 to TRBJ1-1; possible D gene TRBD1, 5 bases. Trimming removed 3 bases from V and 10 bases from J, with 13 bases in between. The CDR3 spans 12 residues. Germline-derived CDR1 and CDR2 are SGHNT and YYREEE (reference sequence).

The chain combines TRBV4-3 with TRBJ1-3; 8 bases align to TRBD1. Germline V lookup: CDR1 LGHNA, CDR2 YSLEER. The CDR3 is made up of 18 amino acids. The trim removed 0 bases at V and 0 bases at J, leaving 7 bases unmatched. CDR3 nucleotides: TGCGCCAGCAGCCAAGAGAGACAGGGGATTAGCTCTGGAAACACCATATATTTT. Its translation: CASSQERQGISSGNTIYF.

The V gene is TRBV5-1, the J gene TRBJ2-7, with 7 bases identical to TRBD1. Germline V gene lookup returns CDR1 SGHRS and CDR2 YFSETQ. The CDR3 loop spans 13 amino acids. V dropped 0 bases and J dropped 5; count of bases not matched to a gene: 2. CDR3: CASSLEGANEQYF. Here the CDR3 DNA reads TGCGCCAGCAGCTTGGAGGGGGCGAACGAGCAGTACTTC.

The rearrangement uses TRBV5-1 and TRBJ1-2; TRBD1 matches 8 bases. V gave up 1 base and J gave up 2 bases; unmatched junction bases: 7. This CDR3 contains 16 residues. From germline, CDR1 is SGHRS and CDR2 YFSETQ. The CDR3 reads CASSLSGDRTNYGYTF. Here the CDR3 DNA reads TGCGCCAGCAGCTTGTCGGGGGACAGGACGAACTATGGCTACACCTTC.

This chain's CDR3 is CASSLAGGPDTQYF. The DNA of the CDR3 is TGTGCCAGCAGCTTGGCCGGGGGACCAGATACGCAGTATTTT. V is TRBV5-6 and J is TRBJ2-3; a weak D match, TRBD2 (6 bases). The CDR3 runs 14 residues. The germline V gene has CDR1 SGHDT and CDR2 YYEEEE. Between the trimmed V and J ends, which lost 0 bases and 4 bases, there was a span of 9 bases. Filled out from reference TRBV5-6 and TRBJ2-3, the complete variable domain reads DAGVTQSPTHLIKTRGQQVTLRCSPKSGHDTVSWYQQALGQGPQFIFQYYEEEERQRGNFPDRFSGHQFPNYSSELNVNALLLGDSALYLCASSLAGGPDTQYFGPGTRLTVL.

The chain uses TRBV21-1 and TRBJ1-2; TRBD1 is the table's D call, not checked against the DNA. TRBV21-1 is assigned pseudogene status. CDR3 length: 17 residues. The DNA of the CDR3 is TGTGCCAGCAGCAGGGGCGTGGAACCCCGTATAAACTATGGCTACACCTTC. It encodes CASSRGVEPRINYGYTF.

V gene TRBV7-2 combines with J gene TRBJ1-1, with TRBD1 as a possible D gene (5 bases). V was trimmed by 5 bases and J by 3 bases, leaving 19 bases between them. Germline V lookup: CDR1 SGHTA, CDR2 FQGNSA. The CDR3 length is 16 residues. The CDR3 nucleotides are TGTGCCAGCAGCACCCAGGTCGGGGTAGGGGACACTGAAGCTTTCTTT. Amino acid sequence: CASSTQVGVGDTEAFF.

This clone came up once. The chain links TRBV15 to TRBJ2-3, with D possibly matching TRBD2 (6 bases). CDR3 size: 17 residues. Trimming took 0 bases from V and 3 from J, leaving 16 bases between them. Per the germline V gene, CDR1 is LNHNV and CDR2 is YYDKDF (reference sequence). The CDR3 is CATSRDSGLLPTDTQYF. The CDR3 bases are TGTGCCACCAGCAGAGATAGCGGACTCCTCCCGACAGATACGCAGTATTTT.

The chain combines TRBV6-1 with TRBJ1-1; D uncertain. This CDR3 spans 13 amino acids. The ends were cut back, 5 bases at V and 3 bases at J, with 10 bases in the middle. Germline assignment: CDR1 MNHNS and CDR2 SASEGT. CDR3 loop: CASSPRRDTEAFF. Here the CDR3 DNA reads TGTGCCAGCAGTCCCCGCCGGGACACTGAAGCTTTCTTT.

This chain connects TRBV7-8 to TRBJ1-1; 9 bases are a match to TRBD1. Germline CDR1 SGHVS, CDR2 FQNEAQ. This CDR3 has 13 amino acids. With V trimmed by 5 bases and J by 11 bases, 9 bases remained unmatched. CDR3: CASSLRDRVYAFF. In DNA form, the CDR3 reads TGTGCCAGCAGCCTCCGGGACAGGGTCTACGCTTTCTTT.

This chain uses TRBV7-3 with TRBJ2-1; 9 bases are a match to TRBD2. The CDR3 is 16 residues long. Germline lookup yields CDR1 SGHTA and CDR2 FQGTGA. The ends lost 2 bases at V and 7 bases at J; junction bases unmatched: 9. The CDR3 DNA is TGTGCCAGCAGCTTAGGGCCTAGCGGGGCAGGAAATGAGCAGTTCTTC. Its protein is CASSLGPSGAGNEQFF.

The genes are TRBV6-5 and TRBJ2-1, with D possibly being TRBD1 (6 bases). The CDR3 runs 13 residues. The germline CDR1 and CDR2 sequences are MNHEY and SVGAGI. Trimming took off 5 bases at V and 8 bases at J, with 13 bases between the two ends. The CDR3 reads CASSRTEWDEQFF. In nucleotides, the CDR3 is TGTGCCAGCAGTAGGACAGAGTGGGATGAGCAGTTCTTC.

The chain couples TRBV4-1 to TRBJ2-1, with TRBD2 matching over 7 bases. The junction had 12 bases not matched to a gene; V was cut back by 4 bases and J by 12 bases. The CDR3 totals 14 residues. CDR1 and CDR2 from the germline V gene are MGHRA and YSYEKL. CDR3 nucleotide sequence: TGCGCCAGCAGCCGAACCCGGGGGACGGGGGGGCAGTTCTTC. Translated: CASSRTRGTGGQFF.

As to this clone: The junction departs from the called germline gene at one end, perhaps through a read error. J is TRBJ2-5 and V is TRBV7-7, with no clear D. The CDR3 length is 14 residues. The V gene's germline CDR1 is SSHAT and CDR2 FNYEAQ (reference sequence). The CDR3 reads CASSPSGRQETQYF. CDR3 DNA sequence: TGTGCTAGCAGCCCCTCTGGGCGCCAAGAGACCCAGTACTTC.

The CDR3 nucleotides read TGCAGCGTTCGACAGGGGAATCAGCCCCAGCATTTT. The encoded protein is CSVRQGNQPQHF. The rearrangement uses TRBV29-1 and TRBJ1-5; 8 nucleotides align to TRBD1. After removal of 5 bases from V and 4 bases from J, the junction contained 1 base not matched to a gene. Germline V CDR1 and CDR2: SQVTM, ANQGSEA. This CDR3 spans 12 amino acids. The full variable domain, its missing parts supplied by reference TRBV29-1 and TRBJ1-5, is SAVISQKPSRDICQRGTSLTIQCQVDSQVTMMFWYRQQPGQSLTLIATANQGSEATYESGFVIDKFPISRPNLTFSTLTVSNMSPEDSSIYLCSVRQGNQPQHFGDGTRLSIL.

The rearrangement links TRBV4-1 to TRBJ1-5; D is possibly TRBD1 (6 bases). Trimming removed 4 bases from V and 6 bases from J, with 13 bases in between. The CDR3 extends over 14 amino acids. Germline V gene sequence: CDR1 MGHRA, CDR2 YSYEKL. The CDR3 region is CASSLPGAGQPQHF. The CDR3 region has the DNA TGCGCCAGCAGCCTCCCAGGGGCCGGTCAGCCCCAGCATTTT.

The genes are TRBV25-1 and TRBJ1-1; no definite D call. Trimming stripped 1 base from V and 5 bases from J, with 11 bases between. Germline values: CDR1 MGHDK, CDR2 SYGVNS. The CDR3 sequence is 14 residues long. CDR3 in DNA: TGTGCCAGCAGTGAATTGATTCCGGGGACTGAAGCTTTCTTT. Protein product: CASSELIPGTEAFF.

The CDR3 nucleotides read TGTGCCAGCAGCTCCCCAAGGGGAGGGAACACCATATATTTT. It yields the protein CASSSPRGGNTIYF. The chain couples TRBV7-9 to TRBJ1-3; perhaps TRBD1 as D (5 bases). Germline CDR1 SEHNR, CDR2 FQNEAQ (reference sequence). V gave up 4 bases and J gave up 7 bases, with 14 bases separating them. This CDR3 is built from 14 residues.

As concerns this clone: One junction end disagrees with the germline gene, perhaps due to a read error. The V call is TRBV7-7, the J call TRBJ2-5, with 8 bases that match TRBD2. The CDR3 contains 14 residues. Germline lookup yields CDR1 SSHAT and CDR2 FNYEAQ (reference sequence). CDR3 residues: CASSLGGGGETQYF. The CDR3 nucleotides are TGTGCTAGCAGCTTAGGTGGCGGGGGGGAGACCCAGTACTTC.

This chain connects TRBV15 to TRBJ1-1; TRBD1 aligns across 7 bases. CDR3 length: 15 residues. After removal of 2 bases from V and 2 bases from J, the junction contained 5 bases not matched to a gene. Germline values: CDR1 LNHNV, CDR2 YYDKDF (reference sequence). Written as DNA, the CDR3 is TGTGCCACCAGCAGAAATCGACAGGGAAACACTGAAGCTTTCTTT. Encoded protein: CATSRNRQGNTEAFF.